A selection of T cell receptor beta chains follows, all from one sample in a study of human T cells and chemical hapten exposure. Using its own MiXCR run on the RACE reads, TCRdb lists one record per CDR3 protein. The sample lists 370,000 or so distinct CDR3 sequences; around 5% were seen once. The source was whole blood, collected in connection with sensitization to the hapten diphenylcyclopropenone (DPC). The receptor source for this set is a woman in her forties or fifties with alopecia areata. Some clones in this sample may be carry-over from other donors' samples. The CDR3 runs from the conserved cysteine through the conserved F or W. The order of the fields is clone size, V gene, J gene, D gene, CDR3 protein, CDR3 DNA. The D gene is left open where the match is weak. Not all rows give a size; the values are once, few, many and, for expanded clones, a class.

>many|TRBV7-2|TRBJ2-3|.
CASSLGAAGTDTQYF
TGTGCCAGCAGCTTAGGCGCGGCGGGCACAGATACGCAGTATTTT
>few|TRBV21-1|TRBJ1-4|.
CANPKDRKKLFF
TGTGCCAACCCAAAAGACAGGAAAAAACTGTTTTTT
>few|TRBV27|TRBJ1-2|.
CASSQIFGWNYGYTF
TGTGCCAGCAGTCAAATTTTTGGGTGGAACTATGGCTACACCTTC
>few|TRBV29-1|TRBJ2-5|.
CSVDRGVGETQYF
TGCAGCGTTGACAGGGGAGTCGGGGAGACCCAGTACTTC
>.|TRBV6-6|TRBJ2-1|.
CASSYDMASARYNEQFF
TGTGCCAGCAGTTACGATATGGCTAGCGCTCGCTACAATGAGCAGTTCTTC
>many|TRBV28|TRBJ2-7|.
CASSSPGKYEQYF
TGTGCCAGCAGTTCTCCCGGGAAGTACGAGCAGTACTTC
>many|TRBV3-1|TRBJ1-5|.
CASSHASNQPQHF
TGTGCCAGCAGCCATGCAAGCAATCAGCCCCAGCATTTT
>few|TRBV7-9|TRBJ2-2|.
CASSLGDIYTGELFF
TGTGCCAGCAGCTTAGGGGACATTTACACCGGGGAGCTGTTTTTT
>few|TRBV29-1|TRBJ2-1|.
CKGYRSYNEQFF
TGCAAGGGGTACAGGTCCTACAATGAGCAGTTCTTC
>many|TRBV3-1|TRBJ1-1|TRBD1
CASSGDRGRTPEAFF
TGTGCCAGCAGCGGGGACAGGGGCAGGACTCCTGAAGCTTTCTTT
>many|TRBV12-3/TRBV12-4|TRBJ1-5|.
CASSFLGQDQPQHF
TGTGCCAGCAGTTTTTTAGGGCAGGATCAGCCCCAGCATTTT
>many|TRBV6-5|TRBJ2-7|TRBD1
CASSWAGGTGQYF
TGTGCCAGCAGCTGGGCAGGGGGTACTGGGCAGTACTTC
>.|TRBV5-1|TRBJ2-7|TRBD2
CASSLVPSGTYEQYF
TGCGCCAGCAGCTTGGTCCCTAGCGGGACCTACGAGCAGTACTTC
>.|TRBV20-1|TRBJ1-1|TRBD1
CSATLGQGNTEAFF
TGCAGTGCTACGTTAGGACAGGGAAACACTGAAGCTTTCTTT
>many|TRBV5-1|TRBJ2-7|TRBD1
CASAAPEWTGSYEQYF
TGCGCCAGCGCAGCACCCGAATGGACAGGGAGCTACGAGCAGTACTTC
>.|TRBV29-1|TRBJ2-7|.
CSVVTGSSYEQYF
TGCAGCGTCGTTACAGGGAGCTCCTACGAGCAGTACTTC
>many|TRBV5-5|TRBJ1-5|.
CASSLVVNQPQHF
TGTGCCAGCAGCTTGGTCGTCAATCAGCCCCAGCATTTT